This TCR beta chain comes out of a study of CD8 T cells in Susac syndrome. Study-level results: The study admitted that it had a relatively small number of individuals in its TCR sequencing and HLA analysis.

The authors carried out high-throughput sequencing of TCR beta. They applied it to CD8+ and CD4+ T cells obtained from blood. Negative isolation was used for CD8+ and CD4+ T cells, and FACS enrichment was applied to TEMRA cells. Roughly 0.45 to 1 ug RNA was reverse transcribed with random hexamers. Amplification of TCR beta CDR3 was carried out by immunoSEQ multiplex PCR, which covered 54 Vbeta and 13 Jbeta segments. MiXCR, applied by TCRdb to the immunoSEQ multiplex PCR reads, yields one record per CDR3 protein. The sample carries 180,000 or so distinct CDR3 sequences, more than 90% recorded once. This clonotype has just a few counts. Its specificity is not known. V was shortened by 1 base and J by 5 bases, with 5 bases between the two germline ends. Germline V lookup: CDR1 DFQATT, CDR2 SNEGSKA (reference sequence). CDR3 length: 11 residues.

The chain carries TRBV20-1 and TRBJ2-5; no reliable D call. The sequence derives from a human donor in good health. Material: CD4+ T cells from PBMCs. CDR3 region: CSARVGETQYF. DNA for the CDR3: TGCAGTGCTAGAGTCGGTGAGACCCAGTACTTC.